In its sample, the clone carrying this T cell receptor (beta chain) was seen many times. Its target is unknown. This specimen comes from a study of CD8 T cells in ankylosing spondylitis. MiXCR, applied by TCRdb to the 5' RACE reads, yields one record per CDR3 protein. Among around 210,000 distinct CDR3 sequences listed, 8.2% were seen once. General study points: Reports of some motif variants in reactive arthritis synovial fluid and blood predate this one. Significantly higher representation of disease-linked clones was reported for matched ankylosing spondylitis synovial fluid. A motif in TCR beta, a set of eight highly homologous variants, appeared characteristic of ankylosing spondylitis blood.

J gave up 9 bases and V 3 bases, and 8 bases lay outside the gene matches. This CDR3 is built from 16 residues. Germline V gene data show CDR1 as LNHNV and CDR2 as YYDKDF (reference sequence). The chain couples TRBV15 to TRBJ2-1; 13 positions match TRBD2. The sequenced sample consisted of blood, either unsorted or a sorted T cell fraction (not recorded which). The TCR was taken from a female donor with ankylosing spondylitis or in good health (not recorded which). The CDR3 nucleotides read TGTGCCACCAGCAGGGGACTAGCGGGACTTGGGGTTGAGCAGTTCTTC. Translation: CATSRGLAGLGVEQFF.